At least ten counts were recorded for the clone carrying this T cell receptor (beta chain). Antigen specificity is unknown. Between the trimmed V and J ends, which lost 11 bases and 2 bases, there was a span of 15 bases. The length of the CDR3 is 13 residues. CDR1 is ENHRY, CDR2 SYGVKD, per germline. A 3' RACE protocol on RNA, with unique molecular identifiers, produced the TCR library. MiXCR, applied by TCRdb to the 3' RACE reads, yields one record per CDR3 protein. The table records 90,000 or so distinct CDR3 sequences, roughly 6.4% of them present only once. The data stem from a study of HIV-infected children after antiretroviral therapy interruption. Study summary: Children had CD4+ above 500, viral load below 50 copies/ml, either treatment arm. Whole-study results and caveats: The Gini coefficient of naive CD4+ repertoires rose, returning to baseline by 3 years.

Specified treatment: PENTA 11 planned treatment interruption arm or continuous ART arm. The clonotype was recovered from a pool of human donors with HIV. Here the sequenced sample was CD45RA+ CD4+ T cells from PBMCs, pooled from several time points, taken from a donor given antiretroviral therapy, either interrupted or continuous. Subset reported: naive CD4+ CD45RA+ CD45RO- T cells. This chain uses TRBV10-3 with TRBJ2-5, with a tentative D call TRBD2 (6 bases). The CDR3 reads CAASLAEQETQYF. DNA for the CDR3: TGTGCCGCCTCTTTAGCGGAACAAGAGACCCAGTACTTC.